Each of the 8 T cell receptor beta chains below was sequenced from the same sample in a study of shared clonotypes between healthy human individuals. Clones were read by immunoSEQ multiplex PCR, and TCRdb kept only the in-frame ones, dropping some. The sample shows 2 million to 2.5 million clones, over 90% of them seen only once. Sequencing was done on a sample of naive CD4+ T cells from PBMCs. Indicated subset: CD45RA+ positively selected. The receptors here all came from a young man in good health. Some clones in this sample may be carry-over from other donors' samples.

This CDR3 reads CASSSLQTMNTEAFF. The CDR3 nucleotides read TGTGCCAGCAGTTCCTTACAGACCATGAACACTGAAGCTTTCTTT. This rearrangement joins TRBV6-5 to TRBJ1-1, with D hard to call. From germline, CDR1 is MNHEY and CDR2 SVGAGI. V was cut by 4 bases and J by 0 bases, with 12 bases left in between. This CDR3 region has 15 residues.

Notes on this clone: This specimen includes other DNA sequences encoding the same CDR3. The V and J genes are TRBV7-9 and TRBJ2-3; 10 bases are shared with TRBD2. Germline CDR1 reads SEHNR; CDR2 reads FQNEAQ (reference sequence). This CDR3 is built from 16 residues. V was pared by 1 base and J by 0 bases, with 1 base of the junction left unmatched. CDR3 residues: CASSLGTSGSTDTQYF. CDR3 DNA sequence: TGTGCCAGCAGCTTAGGGACTAGCGGTAGCACAGATACGCAGTATTTT. Full variable domain (missing parts from reference TRBV7-9 and TRBJ2-3): DTGVSQNPRHKITKRGQNVTFRCDPISEHNRLYWYRQTLGQGPEFLTYFQNEAQLEKSRLLSDRFSAERPKGSFSTLEIQRTEQGDSAMYLCASSLGTSGSTDTQYFGPGTRLTVL.

The genes are TRBV28 and TRBJ1-4; 10 bases map to TRBD1. After removal of 4 bases from V and 0 bases from J, the junction contained 2 bases not matched to a gene. CDR3 length: 16 amino acids. Germline CDR1 MDHEN, CDR2 SYDVKM. The CDR3 reads CASSSGQGATNEKLFF. In DNA, the CDR3 is TGTGCCAGCAGTTCCGGACAGGGGGCAACTAATGAAAAACTGTTTTTT.

This chain joins TRBV5-6 and TRBJ2-5, with 10 bases fitting TRBD1. This CDR3 is built from 19 residues. Per germline, CDR1 SGHDT and CDR2 YYEEEE. The junction had 17 bases not matched to a gene; V was cut back by 2 bases and J by 4 bases. The CDR3 DNA reads TGTGCCAGCAGCTTAGGGCGGGGACAGGGGATTCGACCCATAGAGACCCAGTACTTC. Protein sequence: CASSLGRGQGIRPIETQYF.

V and J are TRBV6-5 and TRBJ2-2; the match to TRBD2 covers 12 bases. The CDR3 totals 14 residues. The ends lost 6 bases at V and 8 bases at J; junction bases unmatched: 4. Germline lookup yields CDR1 MNHEY and CDR2 SVGAGI. CDR3 in amino acids: CASSRLAGVGELFF. Here the CDR3 DNA reads TGTGCCAGCAGCCGACTAGCGGGAGTGGGGGAGCTGTTTTTT.

This chain links TRBV6-1 with TRBJ2-1; 9 bases match TRBD2. V lost 7 bases, J lost 9 bases, and 10 bases stayed unmatched. CDR3 length: 14 residues. Germline CDR1 reads MNHNS; CDR2 reads SASEGT. The CDR3 region is CASNGGRVVGEQFF. The CDR3 bases are TGTGCCAGCAATGGCGGGAGGGTGGTCGGTGAGCAGTTCTTC.

In the case of this clone: The same CDR3 also results from other DNA sequences found in this sample. The chain employs TRBV7-9 and TRBJ1-1, with a possible D match to TRBD1 (6 bases). V was cut by 2 bases and J by 0 bases, with 10 bases left in between. The CDR3 runs 15 residues. The germline V gene encodes CDR1 SEHNR and CDR2 FQNEAQ (reference sequence). The CDR3 DNA follows: TGTGCCAGCAGCTTATTAGGACAGATGAACACTGAAGCTTTCTTT. Protein: CASSLLGQMNTEAFF.

The V gene is TRBV4-1, the J gene TRBJ1-5; D not resolved. This CDR3 region has 14 residues. V lost 1 base to trimming and J lost 4 bases, with 8 bases between them. The germline CDR1 and CDR2 sequences are MGHRA and YSYEKL. CDR3 DNA sequence: TGCGCCAGCAGCCAAGTAGTCGGAAATCAGCCCCAGCATTTT. Its protein is CASSQVVGNQPQHF.